This T cell receptor (beta chain) derives from a study of siplizumab effects on memory and regulatory T cells. Findings of the study overall: Naive T cells seemed more diverse than memory cells and seemed major alloresponse contributors.

This clone has a handful of counts. Its cognate antigen is unknown. Sequencing was performed with immunoSEQ multiplex PCR; in TCRdb, only in-frame clones are kept and a portion is missing. The data hold over 90,000 clones, with more than 85% observed a single time. The length of the CDR3 is 13 residues. Germline loops: CDR1 SEHNR, CDR2 FQNEAQ (reference sequence). The V gene lost 5 bases and the J gene lost 4 bases, with 9 bases spanning the gap. Sequencing used CD4+ T cells sorted from blood. The TCR was taken from a human donor in good health. The chain is built from TRBV7-9 and TRBJ1-3; D unresolved. CDR3 region: CASSLVEGNTIYF. CDR3 DNA: TGTGCCAGCAGCCTCGTAGAAGGAAACACCATATATTTT.